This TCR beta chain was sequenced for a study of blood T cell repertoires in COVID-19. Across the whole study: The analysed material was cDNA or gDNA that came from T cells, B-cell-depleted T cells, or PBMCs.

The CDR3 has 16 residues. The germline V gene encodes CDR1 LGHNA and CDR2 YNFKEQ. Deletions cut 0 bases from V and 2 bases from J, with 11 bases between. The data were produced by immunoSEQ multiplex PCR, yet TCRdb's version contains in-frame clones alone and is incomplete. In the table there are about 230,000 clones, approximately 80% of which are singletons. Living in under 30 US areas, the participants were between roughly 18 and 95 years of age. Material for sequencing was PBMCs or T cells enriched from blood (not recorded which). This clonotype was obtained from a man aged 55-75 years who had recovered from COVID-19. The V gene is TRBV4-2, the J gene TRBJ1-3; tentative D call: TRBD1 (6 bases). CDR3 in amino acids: CASSQERTGTGNTIYF. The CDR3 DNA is TGTGCCAGCAGCCAAGAGCGCACAGGGACTGGAAACACCATATATTTT.